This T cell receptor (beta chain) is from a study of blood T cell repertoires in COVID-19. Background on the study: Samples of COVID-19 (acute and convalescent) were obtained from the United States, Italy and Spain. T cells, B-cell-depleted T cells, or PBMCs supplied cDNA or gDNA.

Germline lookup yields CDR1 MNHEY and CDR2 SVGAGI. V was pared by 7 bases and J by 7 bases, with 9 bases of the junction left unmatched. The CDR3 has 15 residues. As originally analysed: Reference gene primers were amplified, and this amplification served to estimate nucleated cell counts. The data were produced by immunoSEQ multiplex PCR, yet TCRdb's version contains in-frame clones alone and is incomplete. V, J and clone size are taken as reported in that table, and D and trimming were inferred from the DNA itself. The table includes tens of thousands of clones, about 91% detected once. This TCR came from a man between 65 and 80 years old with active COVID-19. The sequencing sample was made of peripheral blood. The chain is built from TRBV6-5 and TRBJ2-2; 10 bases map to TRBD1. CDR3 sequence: CASTPDRGRIGELFF. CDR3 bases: TGTGCCAGCACCCCGGACAGGGGGAGGATCGGGGAGCTGTTTTTT.